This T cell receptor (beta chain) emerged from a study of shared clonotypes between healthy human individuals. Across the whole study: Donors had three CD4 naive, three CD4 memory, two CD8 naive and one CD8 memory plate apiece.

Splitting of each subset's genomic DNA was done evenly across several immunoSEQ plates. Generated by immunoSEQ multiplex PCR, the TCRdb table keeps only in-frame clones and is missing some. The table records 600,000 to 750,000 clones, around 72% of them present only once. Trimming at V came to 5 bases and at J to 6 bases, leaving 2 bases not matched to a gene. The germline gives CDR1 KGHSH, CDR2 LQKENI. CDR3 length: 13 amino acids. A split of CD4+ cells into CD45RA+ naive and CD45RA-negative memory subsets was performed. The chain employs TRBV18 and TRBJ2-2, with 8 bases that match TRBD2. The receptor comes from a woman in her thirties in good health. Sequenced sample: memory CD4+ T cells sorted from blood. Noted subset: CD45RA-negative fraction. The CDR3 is CASSGLAAGELFF. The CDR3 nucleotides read TGTGCCAGCTCAGGACTAGCTGCCGGGGAGCTGTTTTTT. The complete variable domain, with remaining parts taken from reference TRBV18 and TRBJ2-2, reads NAGVMQNPRHLVRRRGQEARLRCSPMKGHSHVYWYRQLPEEGLKFMVYLQKENIIDESGMPKERFSAEFPKEGPSILRIQQVVRGDSAAYFCASSGLAAGELFFGEGSRLTVL.